What follows are 22 T cell receptor beta chains derived from one specimen sequenced in a study of blood T cell repertoires in COVID-19. Data came from immunoSEQ multiplex PCR; TCRdb stores just in-frame clones and leaves some out. The sample holds approximately 300,000 clones, 85% to 90% seen once. What was sequenced was PBMCs or T cells enriched from blood (not recorded which). All receptors derive from a young woman who had recovered from COVID-19.

This chain connects TRBV3-1 (or the pseudogene TRBV3-2) to TRBJ1-2; 7 bases match TRBD1. The germline V gene encodes CDR1 LGHDT and CDR2 YNNKEL (reference sequence). The CDR3 totals 15 residues. Trimming cost V 5 bases and J 1 base; bases outside gene matches: 7. The DNA of the CDR3 is TGTGCCAGCAGCGGCGGACAGGCACTTAACTATGGCTACACCTTC. The encoded protein is CASSGGQALNYGYTF.

The J gene is TRBJ2-1, the V gene TRBV9; 13 nucleotides agree with TRBD2. The CDR3 has 18 residues. CDR1 and CDR2 (germline): SGDLS, YYNGEE. Trimming at V came to 6 bases and at J to 8 bases, leaving 17 bases not matched to a gene. For the CDR3, the DNA is TGTGCCAGCAACGACGGACTAGCGGGGGCCTATGGTCTCGATGAGCAGTTCTTC. Translating it yields CASNDGLAGAYGLDEQFF.

This chain joins TRBV29-1 and TRBJ1-4, with D maybe TRBD1 (6 bases). Trimming shortened V by 7 bases and J by 4 bases, and 13 bases separated the two germline ends. CDR3 length equals 13 residues. Germline V gene lookup returns CDR1 SQVTM and CDR2 ANQGSEA. CDR3 bases: TGCAGCGCCACCGGGACAAGTAATGAAAAACTGTTTTTT. Its translation is CSATGTSNEKLFF.

The chain carries TRBV18 and TRBJ2-2, with 14 bases fitting TRBD2. CDR1 and CDR2 (germline): KGHSH, LQKENI. The CDR3 spans 18 residues. The V and J ends lost 6 bases and 5 bases, in that order; junction bases with no gene match: 11. The CDR3 sequence: CASSSETSGRAGTGELFF. CDR3 nucleotide sequence: TGTGCCAGCTCTTCCGAGACTAGCGGGAGGGCAGGAACCGGGGAGCTGTTTTTT. The full variable domain, completed using reference TRBV18 and TRBJ2-2, is NAGVMQNPRHLVRRRGQEARLRCSPMKGHSHVYWYRQLPEEGLKFMVYLQKENIIDESGMPKERFSAEFPKEGPSILRIQQVVRGDSAAYFCASSSETSGRAGTGELFFGEGSRLTVL.

The rearrangement uses TRBV5-4 and TRBJ2-7; TRBD2 is a possible D gene (6 bases). The CDR3 is 18 amino acids. Trimming removed 4 bases from V and 0 bases from J, with 23 bases in between. CDR1 is SGHNT, CDR2 YYREEE, per germline (reference sequence). CDR3 coding DNA: TGTGCCAGCAGCACAAGGTGTGTTGGTTGGGGGGTCTCCTACGAGCAGTACTTC. Its translation: CASSTRCVGWGVSYEQYF. The whole variable domain, filled in from reference TRBV5-4 and TRBJ2-7, reads ETGVTQSPTHLIKTRGQQVTLRCSSQSGHNTVSWYQQALGQGPQFIFQYYREEENGRGNFPPRFSGLQFPNYSSELNVNALELDDSALYLCASSTRCVGWGVSYEQYFGPGTRLTVT.

V gene TRBV3-1 (or the pseudogene TRBV3-2) combines with J gene TRBJ1-4; no clear D. With 4 bases removed from V and 8 bases from J, the gap between germline ends came to 14 bases. In germline, CDR1 is LGHDT, CDR2 YNNKEL (reference sequence). This CDR3 has 14 residues. The CDR3 DNA reads as TGTGCCAGCAGCCCCTCGAGGGCGGAGGAAAAACTGTTTTTT. Protein: CASSPSRAEEKLFF.

Only a few counts were recorded for this clone. This chain uses TRBV4-1 with TRBJ1-1, with D possibly being TRBD1 (5 bases). The germline V gene has CDR1 MGHRA and CDR2 YSYEKL. Trimming pared 2 bases from V and 1 base from J, leaving 8 bases between. There are 14 residues in the CDR3. CDR3 DNA sequence: TGCGCCAGCAGCCAATGGGGCAAGAACACTGAAGCTTTCTTT. Encoded protein: CASSQWGKNTEAFF.

V usage is TRBV6-1 and J usage is TRBJ2-3, with 13 bases lining up with TRBD2. J lost 5 bases, V lost 4 bases, and 12 bases had no gene match. CDR1 and CDR2 from the germline V gene are MNHNS and SASEGT. This CDR3 contains 18 residues. CDR3 protein: CASSALAGGGAARDTQYF. CDR3 bases: TGTGCCAGCAGTGCACTAGCGGGGGGGGGCGCCGCGAGAGATACGCAGTATTTT.

The chain has TRBV6-5 and TRBJ2-3; 7 bases match TRBD1. After removal of 5 bases from V and 3 bases from J, the junction contained 8 bases not matched to a gene. CDR1 is MNHEY, CDR2 SVGAGI, per germline. This CDR3 is 15 amino acids long. The CDR3 nucleotides are TGTGCCAGCAGTCCGCGACAGGGTGGGACAGATACGCAGTATTTT. It encodes CASSPRQGGTDTQYF.

The gene calls are TRBV30 and TRBJ1-4, with 7 nucleotides matching TRBD1. The V segment lost 2 bases and the J segment 10 bases; nucleotides outside the gene matches: 7. The CDR3 is made up of 13 amino acids. Germline V gene data show CDR1 as GTSNPN and CDR2 as SVGIG (reference sequence). CDR3 in amino acids: CAWSPRQGVKLFF. DNA for the CDR3: TGTGCCTGGAGTCCCCGACAGGGAGTAAAACTGTTTTTT.

The V and J genes are TRBV2 and TRBJ1-2; D is ambiguous. Looked up from germline, CDR1 is SNHLY and CDR2 is FYNNEI. Trimming pared 5 bases from V and 2 bases from J, leaving 6 bases between. The CDR3 consists of 12 residues. CDR3 amino acids: CASSRENYGYTF. CDR3 nucleotides: TGTGCCAGCAGTAGGGAGAACTATGGCTACACCTTC.

The chain uses TRBV10-3 and TRBJ1-5; D is possibly TRBD1 (6 bases). The length of the CDR3 is 14 residues. Germline CDR1 ENHRY, CDR2 SYGVKD. The ends were cut back, 6 bases at V and 7 bases at J, with 16 bases in the middle. CDR3: CAIRPDSGGQPQHF. The CDR3 nucleotides read TGTGCCATCAGGCCGGACAGCGGTGGGCAGCCCCAGCATTTT.

This chain joins TRBV13 and TRBJ2-2; tentative D call: TRBD1 (6 bases). The CDR3 spans 18 residues. The V gene's germline CDR1 is PRHDT and CDR2 FYEKMQ (reference sequence). V lost 2 bases, J lost 0 bases, and 16 bases lay in between. CDR3 nucleotides: TGTGCCAGCAGCTTATTGGGGTGGGGACACCCGAACACCGGGGAGCTGTTTTTT. Translating it yields CASSLLGWGHPNTGELFF.

This clone was recorded only once. This CDR3 is CASNEATNEKLFF. The CDR3 DNA reads TGTGCCAGCAACGAGGCAACTAATGAAAAACTGTTTTTT. The chain couples TRBV28 to TRBJ1-4; no definite D call. V dropped 7 bases and J dropped 0 bases, with 6 bases sitting between them. This CDR3 comprises 13 residues. Germline V gene sequence: CDR1 MDHEN, CDR2 SYDVKM.

The rearrangement joins TRBV7-3 to TRBJ1-6; D might be TRBD1 (5 bases). Germline V gene data show CDR1 as SGHTA and CDR2 as FQGTGA. V was pared by 5 bases and J by 9 bases, with 26 bases between. The CDR3 consists of 18 residues. The CDR3 sequence is CASSHGSGQDRLGSPLHF. For the CDR3, the DNA is TGTGCCAGCAGCCACGGCTCAGGGCAAGACCGATTAGGTTCACCCCTCCACTTT. Based on the CDR3 plus reference TRBV7-3 and TRBJ1-6, the full variable domain is GAGVSQTPSNKVTEKGKYVELRCDPISGHTALYWYRQSLGQGPEFLIYFQGTGAADDSGLPNDRFFAVRPEGSVSTLKIQRTERGDSAVYLCASSHGSGQDRLGSPLHFGNGTRLTVT.

V and J are TRBV19 and TRBJ1-5, with 7 bases fitting TRBD1. V was pared by 5 bases and J by 6 bases, with 13 bases of the junction left unmatched. Germline V gene sequence: CDR1 LNHDA, CDR2 SQIVND (reference sequence). CDR3 length: 16 amino acids. The CDR3 DNA sequence: TGTGCCAGTAGTTCTCCCGGACAGGCAACCCGTCAGCCCCAGCATTTT. Its translation is CASSSPGQATRQPQHF. Full variable domain (outside the CDR3, taken from reference TRBV19 and TRBJ1-5): DGGITQSPKYLFRKEGQNVTLSCEQNLNHDAMYWYRQDPGQGLRLIYYSQIVNDFQKGDIAEGYSVSREKKESFPLTVTSAQKNPTAFYLCASSSPGQATRQPQHFGDGTRLSIL.

This clone was counted only a few times. V and J are TRBV11-2 and TRBJ1-6; TRBD1 might be the D (6 bases). Germline CDR1 and CDR2: SGHAT and FQNNGV. Trimming pared 2 bases from V and 10 bases from J, leaving 21 bases between. The CDR3 is 17 residues long. This chain's CDR3 is CASSLSGGAGENSPLHF. The CDR3 DNA reads as TGTGCCAGCAGCTTATCTGGGGGCGCGGGTGAAAACTCACCCCTCCACTTT.

This clone has just one count. The gene calls are TRBV7-3 and TRBJ2-7; D is undetermined. The V end lost 0 bases, the J end lost 6 bases, and 9 bases lay between the germline ends. The CDR3 length is 13 residues. CDR1 is SGHTA and CDR2 is FQGTGA in the germline V gene. CDR3 sequence reads: CASSLTSRSEQYF. In DNA, the CDR3 is TGTGCCAGCAGCTTAACTAGCCGCTCCGAGCAGTACTTC. Full variable domain (outside the CDR3, taken from reference TRBV7-3 and TRBJ2-7): GAGVSQTPSNKVTEKGKYVELRCDPISGHTALYWYRQSLGQGPEFLIYFQGTGAADDSGLPNDRFFAVRPEGSVSTLKIQRTERGDSAVYLCASSLTSRSEQYFGPGTRLTVT.

The V gene is TRBV30, the J gene TRBJ2-3; 8 bases match TRBD1. Trimming removed 5 bases from V and 2 bases from J; junction bases left unmatched: 6. Germline CDR1 reads GTSNPN; CDR2 reads SVGIG (reference sequence). The CDR3 loop spans 14 amino acids. In DNA, the CDR3 is TGTGCCTGGGGGACAGGATCCTCCACAGATACGCAGTATTTT. It specifies CAWGTGSSTDTQYF.

This rearrangement joins TRBV7-3 to TRBJ2-3; possible D gene TRBD2, 6 bases. Germline V gives CDR1 SGHTA, CDR2 FQGTGA. The CDR3 is 15 amino acids. The V gene lost 2 bases and the J gene lost 1 base, with 10 bases spanning the gap. For the CDR3, the DNA is TGTGCCAGCAGCTTAGGTAGCGGCGGCACAGATACGCAGTATTTT. Translation: CASSLGSGGTDTQYF.

This chain connects TRBV28 to TRBJ1-4, with 8 bases aligning to TRBD1. The CDR3 extends over 13 amino acids. Germline loops: CDR1 MDHEN, CDR2 SYDVKM. V was clipped by 5 bases and J by 11 bases; unmatched bases: 7. CDR3 in amino acids: CASSEQGVWKLFF. CDR3 coding DNA: TGTGCCAGCAGTGAACAGGGGGTTTGGAAACTGTTTTTT.

V and J are TRBV6-5 and TRBJ2-2; D uncertain. Germline V lookup: CDR1 MNHEY, CDR2 SVGAGI. The CDR3 covers 12 residues. With 7 bases removed from V and 3 bases from J, the gap between germline ends came to 6 bases. The CDR3: CASTSDTGELFF. CDR3 bases: TGTGCCAGCACATCGGACACCGGGGAGCTGTTTTTT.